Shown below are 31 T cell receptor beta chains from a single sample sequenced in a study of blood T cell repertoires in COVID-19. TCRdb's table, derived via immunoSEQ multiplex PCR, lists solely in-frame clones and lacks some. Of under 85,000 clones listed, over 60% are singletons. Material: peripheral blood. These TCRs come from a woman older than 75 with active or convalescent COVID-19.

This rearrangement joins TRBV10-3 to TRBJ2-3; tentative D call: TRBD1 (5 bases). Germline V gene sequence: CDR1 ENHRY, CDR2 SYGVKD. This CDR3 has 16 residues. V lost 0 bases and J 2 bases, leaving 12 bases between the germline ends. The CDR3 sequence is CAISESPGLDTDTQYF. Here the CDR3 DNA reads TGTGCCATCAGTGAGTCCCCAGGGTTGGACACAGATACGCAGTATTTT.

By share of the sample, this clone is medium-sized (0.01 to 0.1%). This chain links TRBV19 with TRBJ1-5; no definite D call. Germline loops: CDR1 LNHDA, CDR2 SQIVND (reference sequence). This CDR3 contains 14 residues. The ends were cut back, 3 bases at V and 4 bases at J, with 10 bases in the middle. CDR3 protein: CASSIGSRNQPQHF. Here the CDR3 DNA reads TGTGCCAGTAGTATCGGTTCAAGAAATCAGCCCCAGCATTTT.

This clone was observed a few times. The rearrangement uses TRBV5-1 and TRBJ2-1; TRBD1 is a possible D gene (6 bases). The length of the CDR3 is 14 residues. Germline loops: CDR1 SGHRS, CDR2 YFSETQ. V lost 7 bases, J lost 9 bases, and 20 bases lay in between. Written as DNA, the CDR3 is TGCGCCAGCGGGAACGAGGGGGAAGGGAGTGAGCAGTTCTTC. Its protein is CASGNEGEGSEQFF.

The chain links TRBV4-1 to TRBJ1-3; 8 bases fit TRBD1. The length of the CDR3 is 17 residues. Germline V lookup: CDR1 MGHRA, CDR2 YSYEKL. Trimming removed 0 bases from V and 1 base from J; junction bases left unmatched: 5. The CDR3 loop reads CASSQEGQGASGNTIYF. Written as DNA, the CDR3 is TGCGCCAGCAGCCAAGAAGGGCAGGGGGCATCTGGAAACACCATATATTTT.

This clone was recorded many times. The rearrangement joins TRBV5-1 to TRBJ1-2; 7 positions agree with TRBD1. Trimming removed 4 bases from V and 0 bases from J; junction bases left unmatched: 3. Germline CDR1 is SGHRS and CDR2 is YFSETQ. This CDR3 region has 14 residues. CDR3 sequence reads: CASSRTGANYGYTF. As DNA, the CDR3 is TGCGCCAGCAGCCGGACAGGCGCTAACTATGGCTACACCTTC.

The V and J genes are TRBV3-1 (or the pseudogene TRBV3-2) and TRBJ2-1; D call uncertain. The germline V gene encodes CDR1 LGHDT and CDR2 YNNKEL (reference sequence). The germline V and J ends were trimmed by 1 base and 7 bases, with 11 bases remaining between them. The CDR3 is made up of 14 amino acids. Written as DNA, the CDR3 is TGTGCCAGCAGCCAAGTCACCGGTTCGAATGAGCAGTTCTTC. The encoded protein is CASSQVTGSNEQFF.

This clone occurred many times. This chain connects TRBV30 to TRBJ2-2, with D maybe TRBD1 (5 bases). The CDR3 has 15 residues. The germline V and J ends were trimmed by 3 bases and 3 bases, with 14 bases remaining between them. Per germline, CDR1 GTSNPN and CDR2 SVGIG (reference sequence). CDR3 loop: CAWRGQGLDTGELFF. CDR3 nucleotides: TGTGCCTGGAGAGGGCAGGGATTGGACACCGGGGAGCTGTTTTTT.

This chain links TRBV4-3 with TRBJ2-6; a possible D gene is TRBD1 (6 bases). The V and J ends lost 4 bases and 1 base respectively, with 17 bases between them. Germline values: CDR1 LGHNA, CDR2 YSLEER. There are 18 residues in the CDR3. The CDR3 protein is CASSPRRGRDSGANVLTF. CDR3 DNA sequence: TGCGCCAGCAGCCCGCGAAGGGGGAGAGATTCTGGGGCCAACGTCCTGACTTTC.

In this sample, this clone turned up a few times. This chain links TRBV19 with TRBJ2-7, with D perhaps matching TRBD1 (6 bases). The CDR3 is made up of 14 amino acids. Trimming left V 3 bases short and J 2 bases short, with 11 bases between. Germline lookup yields CDR1 LNHDA and CDR2 SQIVND (reference sequence). The CDR3 bases are TGTGCCAGTAGTATCGACAGGTGGACCTACGAGCAGTACTTC. As protein: CASSIDRWTYEQYF.

The chain uses TRBV27 and TRBJ2-7; 7 positions match TRBD1. In germline, CDR1 is MNHEY, CDR2 SMNVEV (reference sequence). V shed 6 bases and J 0 bases; nucleotides not matched to a gene: 8. The CDR3 is 15 residues long. The CDR3 protein is CASRRNGDSSYEQYF. The CDR3 DNA reads as TGTGCCAGCAGGCGCAACGGGGACAGCTCCTACGAGCAGTACTTC.

The chain carries TRBV27 and TRBJ1-6; 8 bases agree with TRBD1. V lost 3 bases, J lost 7 bases, and 2 bases stayed unmatched. Germline V CDR1 and CDR2: MNHEY, SMNVEV (reference sequence). This CDR3 region has 14 residues. The CDR3 bases are TGTGCCAGCAGTTTCCGACAGGGGAATTCACCCCTCCACTTT. This gives the protein CASSFRQGNSPLHF.

The V and J genes are TRBV10-2 and TRBJ1-2, with 8 bases lining up with TRBD1. CDR1 is WSHSY, CDR2 SAAADI, per germline. The V and J ends lost 6 bases and 4 bases, in that order; junction bases with no gene match: 4. The CDR3 spans 13 residues. CDR3 residues: CASRDRAGYGYTF. CDR3 DNA: TGCGCCAGCAGGGACAGGGCGGGCTATGGCTACACCTTC.

The V call is TRBV2, the J call TRBJ2-2; 14 nucleotides match TRBD2. V dropped 5 bases and J dropped 5; count of bases not matched to a gene: 1. The CDR3 consists of 15 residues. The V gene's germline CDR1 is SNHLY and CDR2 FYNNEI. The CDR3 DNA reads TGTGCCAGCAGTCGACTAGCGGGGGGGACCGGGGAGCTGTTTTTT. It codes for CASSRLAGGTGELFF.

The chain combines TRBV4-3 with TRBJ1-1; 7 positions agree with TRBD1. CDR1 and CDR2 from the germline V gene are LGHNA and YSLEER. J gave up 2 bases and V 6 bases, and 3 bases lay outside the gene matches. CDR3 length: 13 residues. Here the CDR3 reads CASRNRGNTEAFF. For the CDR3, the DNA is TGCGCCAGCAGGAACAGGGGAAACACTGAAGCTTTCTTT.

The V gene is TRBV11-3, the J gene TRBJ2-2; 11 bases agree with TRBD2. Germline values: CDR1 SGHNT, CDR2 YENEEA. V lost 0 bases to trimming and J lost 6 bases; unmatched junction nucleotides: 12. The CDR3 extends over 19 amino acids. The CDR3 here is CASSLEASGGPEKAGELFF. CDR3 bases: TGTGCCAGCAGCTTAGAGGCTAGCGGGGGGCCAGAGAAGGCCGGGGAGCTGTTTTTT.

Only one count was recorded for this clone. The chain uses TRBV30 and TRBJ2-3; D gene uncertain. Germline V gene data show CDR1 as GTSNPN and CDR2 as SVGIG (reference sequence). V was cut by 1 base and J by 5 bases, with 4 bases left in between. CDR3 length: 11 amino acids. This chain's CDR3 is CAWSAGDTQYF. The CDR3 coding sequence is TGTGCCTGGAGTGCGGGAGATACGCAGTATTTT.

The rearrangement uses TRBV11-3 and TRBJ2-7; the match to TRBD2 covers 7 bases. The J call could be wrong; TRBJ2-1 is a better fit for the DNA end. Germline-derived CDR1 and CDR2 are SGHNT and YENEEA. CDR3 length: 13 residues. CDR3 sequence: CASSLVLGGPQFF. For the CDR3, the DNA is TGTGCCAGCAGCTTAGTTTTGGGAGGGCCACAGTTCTTC.

The CDR3 DNA is TGTGCCAGCAGTTTAACCGGGACAGGGTGGGGCTACACCTTC. Its protein product is CASSLTGTGWGYTF. The rearrangement uses TRBV28 and TRBJ1-2; 9 bases fit TRBD1. This CDR3 region has 14 residues. Trimming at V came to 2 bases and at J to 8 bases, leaving 6 bases not matched to a gene. Germline V lookup: CDR1 MDHEN, CDR2 SYDVKM.

The chain uses TRBV10-3 and TRBJ2-2, with 13 bases aligning to TRBD2. The V and J ends lost 3 bases and 2 bases, in that order; junction bases with no gene match: 9. CDR1 is ENHRY and CDR2 is SYGVKD in the germline V gene. The CDR3 extends over 19 amino acids. CDR3 sequence (DNA): TGTGCCATCAGTGACCCCCCTGGGACTAGCGGGACAAACACCGGGGAGCTGTTTTTT. It specifies CAISDPPGTSGTNTGELFF.

This clone has only one observation. The V call is TRBV7-9, the J call TRBJ1-1; D remains ambiguous. CDR1 is SEHNR and CDR2 is FQNEAQ in the germline V gene (reference sequence). The CDR3 length is 11 residues. Trimming stripped 4 bases from V and 3 bases from J, with 3 bases between. CDR3: CASSSDTEAFF. The DNA of the CDR3 is TGTGCCAGCAGCTCCGACACTGAAGCTTTCTTT.

The chain carries TRBV19 and TRBJ1-5; 9 positions agree with TRBD1. The germline gives CDR1 LNHDA, CDR2 SQIVND (reference sequence). The CDR3 runs to 14 residues. The V and J ends lost 8 bases and 2 bases, in that order; junction bases with no gene match: 4. The CDR3 loop is CASRDRDGNQPQHF. For the CDR3, the DNA is TGTGCCAGTCGGGACAGGGACGGCAATCAGCCCCAGCATTTT.

The J gene is TRBJ2-1, the V gene TRBV3-1 (or the pseudogene TRBV3-2); D unresolved. V lost 4 bases and J 1 base, leaving 5 bases between the germline ends. Germline values: CDR1 LGHDT, CDR2 YNNKEL (reference sequence). This CDR3 is built from 13 residues. Here the CDR3 reads CASSPRSYNEQFF. The CDR3 DNA is TGTGCCAGCAGCCCCCGGTCCTACAATGAGCAGTTCTTC.

The rearrangement uses TRBV20-1 and TRBJ2-1; D is perhaps TRBD2 (6 bases). The CDR3 extends over 16 amino acids. CDR1 is DFQATT, CDR2 SNEGSKA, per germline (reference sequence). V lost 3 bases and J 4 bases, leaving 19 bases between the germline ends. CDR3 sequence reads: CSASPSEASAYNEQFF. In nucleotides, the CDR3 is TGCAGTGCTAGTCCTTCAGAAGCTAGCGCTTACAATGAGCAGTTCTTC.

The rearrangement links TRBV9 to TRBJ2-1; D is unresolved. V lost 4 bases to trimming and J lost 5 bases, with 4 bases between them. Germline V gene lookup returns CDR1 SGDLS and CDR2 YYNGEE. This CDR3 is built from 11 residues. The CDR3 loop is CASSPHNEQFF. As DNA, the CDR3 is TGTGCCAGCAGCCCTCACAATGAGCAGTTCTTC.

This chain connects TRBV3-1 (or the pseudogene TRBV3-2) to TRBJ2-5; 10 bases map to TRBD2. J lost 4 bases, V lost 8 bases, and 10 bases had no gene match. This CDR3 is 15 amino acids long. Germline-derived CDR1 and CDR2 are LGHDT and YNNKEL (reference sequence). CDR3 sequence (DNA): TGTGCCAGCTCCCAGCTAGCGGGGGCGGGAGAGACCCAGTACTTC. Amino acid sequence: CASSQLAGAGETQYF.

The chain combines TRBV4-3 with TRBJ2-7; possible D gene TRBD1, 8 bases. The V gene's germline CDR1 is LGHNA and CDR2 YSLEER. Trimming took 1 base from V and 4 from J, leaving 14 bases between them. CDR3 length equals 15 residues. CDR3 sequence: CASSQGTGGGYEQYF. DNA of the CDR3: TGCGCCAGCAGCCAAGGAACAGGGGGGGGGTACGAGCAGTACTTC.

V and J are TRBV5-4 and TRBJ1-1; D is undetermined. With 3 bases removed from V and 5 bases from J, the gap between germline ends came to 14 bases. The CDR3 runs 14 residues. CDR1 SGHNT and CDR2 YYREEE come from the germline V gene (reference sequence). CDR3 sequence (DNA): TGTGCCAGCAGCTGGGGAGGTCCGGGGACTGAAGCTTTCTTT. Its protein product is CASSWGGPGTEAFF.

The gene calls are TRBV7-9 and TRBJ1-1; 10 nucleotides match TRBD1. The CDR3 totals 17 residues. V lost 3 bases, J lost 4 bases, and 11 bases stayed unmatched. CDR1 is SEHNR, CDR2 FQNEAQ, per germline (reference sequence). In DNA form, the CDR3 reads TGTGCCAGCAGCTTTAGCTTCTCGGGACAGGGGACCACTGAAGCTTTCTTT. Its protein is CASSFSFSGQGTTEAFF.

The chain couples TRBV3-1 (or the pseudogene TRBV3-2) to TRBJ1-2; D is unclear. There are 13 residues in the CDR3. CDR1 and CDR2 from the germline V gene are LGHDT and YNNKEL (reference sequence). V gave up 0 bases and J gave up 6 bases, with 8 bases separating them. DNA for the CDR3: TGTGCCAGCAGCCAAGATGGGCACAATGGCTACACCTTC. It yields the protein CASSQDGHNGYTF.

This clone was observed a few times. The chain carries TRBV7-2 and TRBJ2-2; D not certain. Per germline, CDR1 SGHTA and CDR2 FQGNSA. The germline V and J ends were trimmed by 2 bases and 7 bases, with 11 bases remaining between them. The CDR3 consists of 14 residues. This CDR3 reads CASSLHRENGELFF. The CDR3 coding sequence is TGTGCCAGCAGCTTACACAGAGAGAACGGGGAGCTGTTTTTT.

This chain links TRBV7-3 with TRBJ2-3; 8 bases map to TRBD2. This CDR3 has 15 residues. With 10 bases clipped from V and 2 bases from J, the junction kept 11 bases outside the gene matches. In germline, CDR1 is SGHTA, CDR2 FQGTGA. The DNA for the CDR3 is TGTGCCACCACCCGGAGCGGACTAGCCACAGATACGCAGTATTTT. It translates to CATTRSGLATDTQYF.